The sequence of this T cell receptor beta chain was determined in a study of cytomegalovirus exposure and HLA in healthy donors. Study results and caveats: An analysis was carried out at a later point. It showed that HLA-associated TCR beta chains were more clonally expanded than equally common non-associated chains. Sequencing likely caused a cluster of highly shared sequence variants. Links to common viral pathogens appeared, in a later analysis, for several of the most significant clusters.

PCR employed 60 Vbeta and 13 Jbeta primers. Original data processing: A later analysis tallied about 80 million unique TCR beta chains, 10 million to 12 million of them shared. TCRdb's table, derived via immunoSEQ multiplex PCR, lists solely in-frame clones and lacks some. V and J calls and clone size are given by that table; D and trimming were obtained from the DNA. The table records around 160,000 clones, 70% to 90% of them present only once. The CDR3 contains 14 residues. The V gene's germline CDR1 is SGHRS and CDR2 YFSETQ. V trimming: 3 bases; J trimming: 4 bases; junction bases outside the gene matches: 3. As concerns this clone: Its specificity is not known.

The sample consisted of PBMCs. The origin of this receptor is a man aged 18 to 29 in good health and CMV-seropositive. The V gene is TRBV5-1, the J gene TRBJ2-7, with 11 bases lining up with TRBD1. As DNA, the CDR3 is TGCGCCAGCAGCTGGGACAGGGGGTTGTACGAGCAGTACTTC. It is translated as CASSWDRGLYEQYF.